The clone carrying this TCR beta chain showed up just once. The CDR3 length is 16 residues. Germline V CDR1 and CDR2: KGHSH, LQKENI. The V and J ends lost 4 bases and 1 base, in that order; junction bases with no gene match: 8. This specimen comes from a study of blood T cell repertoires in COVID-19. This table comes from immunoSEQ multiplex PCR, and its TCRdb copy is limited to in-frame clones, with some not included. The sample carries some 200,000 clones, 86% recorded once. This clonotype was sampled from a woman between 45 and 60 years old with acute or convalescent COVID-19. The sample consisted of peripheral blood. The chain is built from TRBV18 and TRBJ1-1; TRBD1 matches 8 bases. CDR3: CASSLSMDRANTEAFF. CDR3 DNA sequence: TGTGCCAGCTCACTTTCGATGGACAGGGCGAACACTGAAGCTTTCTTT.